Listed below are T cell receptor beta chains from one sample, sequenced in a study of cytomegalovirus exposure and HLA in healthy donors. Sequencing used immunoSEQ multiplex PCR; TCRdb keeps in-frame clones, though not all of them. The sample lists about 170,000 clones, approximately 80% occurring once. The specimen was PBMCs. The origin of the receptors is a woman between 50 and 59 years old in good health and CMV-seropositive. The CDR3 runs from the conserved cysteine through the conserved F or W. D genes are given only for firm matches. Some rows mark clone size as missing; the rest say once, few, many or name a class of expanded clone.

j_gene: TRBJ2-3
d_gene: TRBD2
v_gene: TRBV4-2
abundance: -
CDR3nt: TGTGCCAGCAGCCGCCGACTAGCGGGGGGGCTAAGGTCTAGCACAGATACGCAGTATTTT
CDR3aa: CASSRRLAGGLRSSTDTQYF

j_gene: TRBJ2-7
d_gene: TRBD2
v_gene: TRBV19
abundance: few
CDR3nt: TGTGCCAGTAGTACAGGACTAGCGGGGTCCTACGAGCAGTACTTC
CDR3aa: CASSTGLAGSYEQYF

j_gene: TRBJ2-2
d_gene: TRBD2
v_gene: TRBV27
abundance: -
CDR3nt: TGTGCCAGCAGACCCTTAGGACTAGCGGGAGGGTCAAACACCGGGGAGCTGTTTTTT
CDR3aa: CASRPLGLAGGSNTGELFF

j_gene: TRBJ1-1
d_gene: -
v_gene: TRBV6-4
abundance: -
CDR3nt: TGTGCCAGCAGTTTCCCGGAACAGGCTCAAGCTTTCTTT
CDR3aa: CASSFPEQAQAFF

j_gene: TRBJ1-3
d_gene: -
v_gene: TRBV30
abundance: -
CDR3nt: TGTGCCTGGTCTCAGGGGAACACCATATATTTT
CDR3aa: CAWSQGNTIYF

j_gene: TRBJ2-2
d_gene: TRBD1
v_gene: TRBV27
abundance: -
CDR3nt: TGTGCCAGTAGTTCCGGTACAGGGGACCCGGGGTACACCGGGGAGCTGTTTTTT
CDR3aa: CASSSGTGDPGYTGELFF

j_gene: TRBJ1-1
d_gene: -
v_gene: TRBV7-2
abundance: -
CDR3nt: TGTGCCAGCAGCCCTCGGACAGTGAACACTGAAGCTTTCTTT
CDR3aa: CASSPRTVNTEAFF

j_gene: TRBJ2-5
d_gene: TRBD2
v_gene: TRBV15
abundance: -
CDR3nt: TGTGCCACCAGCAGAGGACTAGCTGGCGAGACCCAGTACTTC
CDR3aa: CATSRGLAGETQYF

j_gene: TRBJ1-1
d_gene: -
v_gene: TRBV7-2
abundance: -
CDR3nt: TGTGCCAGCAGCTTAGCGGCCGGGGGTGTGGGAACTGAAGCTTTCTTT
CDR3aa: CASSLAAGGVGTEAFF

j_gene: TRBJ2-7
d_gene: -
v_gene: TRBV11-1
abundance: once
CDR3nt: TGTGCCAGCAGCTCTCTCGACGAGCAGTACTTC
CDR3aa: CASSSLDEQYF